This T cell receptor (beta chain) stems from a study of blood T cell repertoires in COVID-19. The germline V gene has CDR1 SGHAT and CDR2 FQNNGV. The CDR3 spans 17 residues. The V gene end was trimmed by 3 bases and the J gene end by 5 bases; junction bases not matched to a gene: 11. Sequenced by immunoSEQ multiplex PCR; TCRdb stores in-frame clones only, minus some. The sample lists 150,000 to 200,000 clones; 80% to 90% were seen once. The chain links TRBV11-2 to TRBJ2-3, with 10 positions matching TRBD2. This sequence was found in a woman in her seventies with COVID-19, enrolled during active disease. Sequenced material: peripheral blood. The CDR3 nucleotides are TGTGCCAGCAGCTTGGGAGCTAGCGGGGGTGGGGTAGATACGCAGTATTTT. This sequence encodes CASSLGASGGGVDTQYF.